This T cell receptor (beta chain) was recorded in a study of technical replicates of blood from a handful of donors. V gave up 7 bases and J gave up 4 bases; unmatched junction bases: 7. The V gene's germline CDR1 is SNHLY and CDR2 FYNNEI. The CDR3 spans 13 residues. TCRdb's table, derived via immunoSEQ multiplex PCR, lists solely in-frame clones and lacks some. The sample holds under 80,000 clones, 94% seen once. Material for sequencing was T cells isolated from PBMCs. This rearrangement joins TRBV2 to TRBJ2-7; 7 bases are a match to TRBD1. The TCR comes from a human donor in good health. CDR3 coding DNA: TGTGCCAGCACGAACAGGGGCAAGTACGAGCAGTACTTC. This encodes CASTNRGKYEQYF.